The 29 T cell receptor beta chains in this list originate from one sample, sequenced in a study of blood T cells in healthy people across ages. For the second PCR, which ran for roughly 6 to 12 cycles, a sample-barcoded 5' primer and a J-beta primer mix were used. TCRdb passed the 5' RACE reads through MiXCR, listing each CDR3 protein once. Of approximately 800,000 distinct CDR3 sequences listed, 55% to 75% are singletons. The sequenced sample was blood. Receptor source: a man aged 30 to 45 in good health.

This clonotype was found many times. The rearrangement uses TRBV10-3 and TRBJ2-5; a weak D match, TRBD2 (6 bases). V was clipped by 10 bases and J by 5 bases, with 14 bases between them. The CDR3 covers 12 residues. The germline V gene has CDR1 ENHRY and CDR2 SYGVKD. Here the CDR3 reads CATGKGTETQYF. CDR3 in DNA: TGTGCCACCGGGAAGGGGACTGAGACCCAGTACTTC.

The chain is built from TRBV18 and TRBJ2-1; TRBD1 or TRBD2 may be the D gene (7 bases each). V dropped 2 bases and J dropped 1 base, with 15 bases sitting between them. The CDR3 spans 17 residues. Per germline, CDR1 KGHSH and CDR2 LQKENI. The CDR3 sequence is CASSPEQGRGSYNEQFF. In DNA form, the CDR3 reads TGTGCCAGCTCACCAGAACAGGGGAGGGGGTCCTACAATGAGCAGTTCTTC.

The genes are TRBV20-1 and TRBJ2-3, with 10 positions matching TRBD2. There are 15 residues in the CDR3. Germline V lookup: CDR1 DFQATT, CDR2 SNEGSKA (reference sequence). Trimming cost V 3 bases and J 6 bases; bases outside gene matches: 9. As DNA, the CDR3 is TGCAGTGCTAGGATATCTAGCGGGAGTGCCGATACGCAGTATTTT. It yields the protein CSARISSGSADTQYF.

The gene calls are TRBV20-1 and TRBJ2-4; D unclear. The DNA end is more similar to TRBJ2-5, so the J call may be wrong. The CDR3 has 15 residues. Germline CDR1 is DFQATT and CDR2 is SNEGSKA (reference sequence). The DNA of the CDR3 is TGCAGTGCTAGCATTCCCGGCACCTTTACAGAGACCCAGTACTTC. It is translated as CSASIPGTFTETQYF.

The chain is built from TRBV29-1 and TRBJ1-1, with D possibly TRBD1 on 5 matching bases. Between the trimmed V and J ends, which lost 4 bases and 5 bases, there was a span of 17 bases. Germline values: CDR1 SQVTM, CDR2 ANQGSEA. The CDR3 length is 14 residues. CDR3 bases: TGCAGCGTTGGCGGGGCTGCGGGGAGGACTGAAGCTTTCTTT. Translation gives CSVGGAAGRTEAFF.

Note on this clonotype: The junction differs from germline at one of its ends, possibly a read error. This rearrangement joins TRBV7-9 to TRBJ2-1; possible D gene TRBD1, 6 bases. The germline V gene has CDR1 SEHNR and CDR2 FQNEAQ (reference sequence). CDR3 length: 15 residues. The CDR3 sequence is CAGSLGGYPSNEQFF. DNA of the CDR3: TGTGCCGGCAGCTTAGGGGGTTACCCTTCAAATGAGCAGTTCTTC.

This rearrangement joins TRBV20-1 to TRBJ1-2; maybe TRBD1 (5 bases). The germline V and J ends were trimmed by 7 bases and 4 bases, with 16 bases remaining between them. CDR3 size: 13 residues. Germline loops: CDR1 DFQATT, CDR2 SNEGSKA (reference sequence). CDR3 bases: TGCAGTGTCAATGGGCAGGGCACCTATGGCTACACCTTC. Its protein is CSVNGQGTYGYTF.

This clonotype was found a few times. The V gene is TRBV27, the J gene TRBJ2-5; 7 bases are shared with TRBD2. The CDR3 runs to 15 residues. Germline CDR1 is MNHEY and CDR2 is SMNVEV (reference sequence). V trimming: 5 bases; J trimming: 2 bases; junction bases outside the gene matches: 8. CDR3: CASSRTRGDQETQYF. CDR3 DNA: TGTGCCAGCAGTAGGACTAGAGGAGATCAAGAGACCCAGTACTTC.

The V call is TRBV7-9, the J call TRBJ2-7; D unclear. The J call may be incorrect, as the DNA end agrees better with TRBJ2-5. The CDR3 spans 11 residues. Germline lookup yields CDR1 SEHNR and CDR2 FQNEAQ (reference sequence). CDR3: CASKLGETQYF. The CDR3 region has the DNA TGTGCCAGCAAACTGGGGGAGACCCAGTACTTC.

This chain joins TRBV20-1 and TRBJ2-1, with TRBD2 identical over 14 bases. The junction had 2 bases not matched to a gene; V was cut back by 6 bases and J by 7 bases. CDR1 is DFQATT, CDR2 SNEGSKA, per germline (reference sequence). The CDR3 length is 13 residues. CDR3 sequence: CSAGTSGGNEQFF. The CDR3 nucleotides are TGCAGTGCCGGGACTAGCGGGGGAAATGAGCAGTTCTTC.

This clonotype was seen ten or more times. The V call is TRBV29-1, the J call TRBJ1-2; D call uncertain. The CDR3 has 14 amino acids. The V and J ends lost 4 bases and 7 bases respectively, with 19 bases between them. Germline lookup yields CDR1 SQVTM and CDR2 ANQGSEA. The CDR3 reads CSVGDDTLACGYTF. The DNA of the CDR3 is TGCAGCGTTGGGGATGACACCCTCGCTTGTGGCTACACCTTC.

This clonotype was seen a handful of times. The chain carries TRBV20-1 and TRBJ2-7, with D possibly matching TRBD1 (6 bases). The CDR3 length is 13 residues. Between the trimmed V and J ends, which lost 5 bases and 5 bases, there was a span of 16 bases. Germline V gene lookup returns CDR1 DFQATT and CDR2 SNEGSKA (reference sequence). DNA of the CDR3: TGCAGTGCTCGCCGGGACACCCGAGACGAGCAGTACTTC. Its translation: CSARRDTRDEQYF.

Comment on this clonotype: A junction end diverges from the germline sequence, so it may reflect a read error. The V gene is TRBV12-3 or TRBV12-4, the J gene TRBJ1-2; D possibly corresponds to TRBD1 (6 bases). The CDR3 has 14 amino acids. The CDR3 is CASSPAGTNCGYTF. The DNA of the CDR3 is TGTGCCAGCAGCCCCGCCGGGACAAACTGTGGCTACACCTTC.

This clonotype has a handful of counts. This chain uses TRBV4-3 with TRBJ2-5; TRBD2 matches 11 bases. Germline lookup yields CDR1 LGHNA and CDR2 YSLEER. The CDR3 totals 15 residues. Trimming cost V 4 bases and J 5 bases; bases outside gene matches: 6. CDR3 sequence: CASSPTSGRGETQYF. The CDR3 nucleotides read TGCGCCAGCAGCCCCACTAGCGGGAGAGGGGAGACCCAGTACTTC.

This chain connects TRBV6-5 to TRBJ2-7, with D tentatively TRBD2 (6 bases). The J call may be in error: the DNA end matches TRBJ2-5 better. The CDR3 contains 13 residues. Germline CDR1 and CDR2: MNHEY and SVGAGI. The CDR3, as DNA: TGTGCCAGCAGTCCCAGGAGGGTACAGACCCAGTACTTC. Translated: CASSPRRVQTQYF.

This sequence joins TRBV11-3 and TRBJ2-5; no definite D call. CDR3 length equals 13 residues. Germline V CDR1 and CDR2: SGHNT, YENEEA. V shed 4 bases and J shed 11 bases, with 17 bases lying between them. DNA of the CDR3: TGTGCCAGCAGCTCCGCTGATTACAATGAGCAGTACTTC. This translates into CASSSADYNEQYF.

The chain has TRBV12-3 or TRBV12-4 and TRBJ1-1; 7 nucleotides match TRBD1. The CDR3 loop spans 15 amino acids. V shed 4 bases, J shed 10 bases, and the junction held 15 bases outside the gene matches. The CDR3 nucleotides read TGTGCCAGCAGTTCCGTCTCTGAAGGGGGCGAGGGAGCTTTCTTT. This gives the protein CASSSVSEGGEGAFF.

This sequence joins TRBV20-1 and TRBJ2-5; no firm D call. The CDR3 spans 13 residues. Between the trimmed V and J ends, which lost 2 bases and 5 bases, there was a span of 12 bases. CDR1 and CDR2 (germline): DFQATT, SNEGSKA (reference sequence). The CDR3 protein is CSARPLPVETQYF. CDR3 DNA sequence: TGCAGTGCTAGACCCCTCCCCGTTGAGACCCAGTACTTC.

The rearrangement links TRBV20-1 to TRBJ2-7; 7 bases line up with TRBD2. J was trimmed by 0 bases and V by 5 bases; bases with no gene match: 22. The germline CDR1 and CDR2 sequences are DFQATT and SNEGSKA (reference sequence). This CDR3 has 19 amino acids. Here the CDR3 DNA reads TGCAGTGCTCCTTTGGGGAGGGGCCAAGGTCCAGAAAGCTCCTACGAGCAGTACTTC. It encodes CSAPLGRGQGPESSYEQYF.

This chain joins TRBV7-8 and TRBJ2-5; perhaps D is TRBD1 or TRBD2 (5 bases each). Trimming cost V 5 bases and J 5 bases, with 12 bases left between them. The germline CDR1 and CDR2 sequences are SGHVS and FQNEAQ. The CDR3 spans 13 residues. This CDR3 is CASSRDPLETQYF. The CDR3 nucleotides are TGTGCCAGCAGCAGGGACCCGTTGGAGACCCAGTACTTC.

The chain combines TRBV18 with TRBJ2-5; no firm D call. V was cut by 3 bases and J by 5 bases, with 10 bases left in between. CDR3 length: 13 residues. Germline assignment: CDR1 KGHSH and CDR2 LQKENI. The CDR3 reads CASSPGSRETQYF. The CDR3 bases are TGTGCCAGCTCACCGGGCTCCCGGGAGACCCAGTACTTC.

The chain is built from TRBV4-2 and TRBJ2-1, with TRBD1 matching 10 bases. V shed 4 bases and J 4 bases; nucleotides not matched to a gene: 7. This CDR3 contains 16 residues. The V gene's germline CDR1 is LGHNA and CDR2 YNFKEQ. CDR3 amino acids: CASSPTGQGSYNEQFF. The CDR3, as DNA: TGTGCCAGCAGCCCGACGGGACAGGGGAGTTACAATGAGCAGTTCTTC.

This clonotype has only a few counts. The V and J genes are TRBV20-1 and TRBJ2-1; D is undetermined. Germline V gives CDR1 DFQATT, CDR2 SNEGSKA (reference sequence). The CDR3 contains 16 residues. Trimming took 0 bases from V and 4 from J, leaving 16 bases between them. The CDR3 DNA is TGCAGTGCTAGAGATCCCGCTAGGGTTTCTTACAATGAGCAGTTCTTC. Amino acid sequence: CSARDPARVSYNEQFF.

In its sample, this clonotype was seen a few times. Sequence at one end of the junction differs from germline and may be a read error. The chain employs TRBV28 and TRBJ2-1, with D unresolved. The CDR3 runs 11 residues. The germline V gene has CDR1 MDHEN and CDR2 SYDVKM. CDR3 protein: CASTLHNEQFF. In nucleotides, the CDR3 is TGTGCCAGCACTTTACACAATGAGCAGTTCTTC.

This clonotype was seen more than once but under ten times. This chain links TRBV20-1 with TRBJ2-3; D is perhaps TRBD2 (5 bases). The germline V and J ends were trimmed by 6 bases and 0 bases, with 13 bases remaining between them. The germline V gene has CDR1 DFQATT and CDR2 SNEGSKA (reference sequence). This CDR3 contains 14 residues. CDR3 sequence: CSAGSGLSTDTQYF. DNA for the CDR3: TGCAGTGCCGGATCTGGACTCAGCACAGATACGCAGTATTTT.

The rearrangement joins TRBV4-2 to TRBJ2-2; 9 nucleotides line up with TRBD1. CDR3 size: 16 residues. Germline V CDR1 and CDR2: LGHNA, YNFKEQ. V shed 1 base, J shed 4 bases, and the junction held 4 bases outside the gene matches. The CDR3 loop is CASSQGDRGATGELFF. DNA for the CDR3: TGTGCCAGCAGCCAAGGAGACAGGGGGGCCACCGGGGAGCTGTTTTTT.

The chain carries TRBV29-1 and TRBJ1-4, with TRBD1 as a possible D gene (5 bases). The CDR3 spans 13 residues. CDR1 SQVTM and CDR2 ANQGSEA come from the germline V gene. V gave up 4 bases and J gave up 6 bases, with 12 bases separating them. The CDR3 DNA reads TGCAGCGTTGCAGGGCGGCCTGATGAAAAACTGTTTTTT. Its translation: CSVAGRPDEKLFF.

The chain joins TRBV7-9 to TRBJ2-5; possible D gene TRBD2, 6 bases. CDR3 length: 17 residues. Germline values: CDR1 SEHNR, CDR2 FQNEAQ (reference sequence). The ends were cut back, 5 bases at V and 5 bases at J, with 24 bases in the middle. The CDR3 nucleotides are TGTGCCAGCAGCCGTCCTATTGTCGGGGAGGCTCGGGAGACCCAGTACTTC. Its translation is CASSRPIVGEARETQYF.

The chain recombines TRBV9 with TRBJ2-5; perhaps D is TRBD1 or TRBD2 (5 bases each). The J call may be in error: the DNA end matches TRBJ2-7 better. The CDR3 has 14 amino acids. Germline assignment: CDR1 SGDLS and CDR2 YYNGEE. The CDR3 loop is CASSSRDRPSEQYF. DNA of the CDR3: TGTGCCAGCAGCTCCCGGGACCGCCCGTCCGAGCAGTACTTC.